Listed below are T cell receptor beta chains from one sample, sequenced in a study of control samples from healthy donors and cancer patients. TCRdb's table, derived via immunoSEQ multiplex PCR, lists solely in-frame clones and lacks some. The table includes about 150,000 clones, over 85% detected once. Source material: blood. The receptors were gathered from a man between 18 and 29 years old in good health. The CDR3 runs from the conserved cysteine through the conserved F or W. The order of the fields is clone size, J gene, V gene, CDR3 protein. The size of a clone is reported for some rows only, either as once, few or many, or as a class for expanded clones.

>.|TRBJ2-2|TRBV29-1
CSVVRGLSGELFF
>.|TRBJ2-7|TRBV14
CASSPWASGTYEQYF
>.|TRBJ2-7|TRBV19
CASSDGSYEQYF
>.|TRBJ2-7|TRBV27
CASSYTTGDSPYEQYF
>many|TRBJ2-7|TRBV5-6
CASSLEGRTSYEQYF
>.|TRBJ2-2|TRBV15
CATYASTGELFF
>.|TRBJ2-5|TRBV19
CASSPGHPGVGETQYF
>many|TRBJ1-6|TRBV6-6
CASSYSGGAGSPLHF
>.|TRBJ2-5|TRBV7-9
CASSPRLMLYGETQYF
>.|TRBJ2-7|TRBV7-9
CASSITGPGEQYF
>.|TRBJ2-3|TRBV21-1
CASSVQPLGGPYSTDTQYF
>once|TRBJ1-2|TRBV7-9
CASSLDGGYGYTF
>.|TRBJ2-2|TRBV5-6
CASSPTGAGELFF
>.|TRBJ1-4|TRBV30
CAWSEGANEKLFF
>.|TRBJ2-1|TRBV27
CASSFGLRAVQFF
>.|TRBJ1-6|TRBV19
CASSPGVTNNSPLHF
>.|TRBJ1-1|TRBV5-4
CASTPDRADGTEAFF
>.|TRBJ2-1|TRBV5-1
CASSLETGFYNEQFF
>.|TRBJ2-5|TRBV13
CASSPIREETQYF
>.|TRBJ1-1|TRBV28
CASSLLPGQGNTEAFF
>.|TRBJ1-2|TRBV7-2
CASSPPEGYTF
>.|TRBJ1-5|TRBV7-8
CASSLGGGNPNQPQHF
>.|TRBJ1-1|TRBV9
CASSVSPGYTEAFF
>.|TRBJ1-2|TRBV6-4
CASRPTGTGNGYTF
>.|TRBJ2-7|TRBV13
CASSSASSSYEQYF
>.|TRBJ1-1|TRBV6-5
CASRLGGSTEAFF